Below are 32 T cell receptor beta chains sequenced from a single sample in a study of T cell repertoires in cytomegalovirus infection. TCRdb reprocessed the reads with MiXCR, giving one entry per CDR3 protein. The table includes roughly 280,000 distinct CDR3 sequences, roughly 9% detected once. The source material was PBMCs. The receptor set was obtained from a human donor in good health (CMV status not recorded). Some clones in this sample may be carry-over from other donors' samples.

In this sample, this clonotype turned up many times. The rearrangement uses TRBV7-2 and TRBJ1-1; TRBD1 is a possible D gene (5 bases). Per germline, CDR1 SGHTA and CDR2 FQGNSA. Deletions cut 2 bases from V and 0 bases from J, with 10 bases between. The CDR3 has 15 amino acids. The CDR3 spells CASSLMPGLNTEAFF. In nucleotides, the CDR3 is TGTGCCAGCAGCTTAATGCCGGGACTGAACACTGAAGCTTTCTTT.

This clonotype was seen more than once but under ten times. The rearrangement joins TRBV12-3 or TRBV12-4 to TRBJ1-1; D is undetermined. The ends were cut back, 6 bases at V and 0 bases at J, with 11 bases in the middle. The CDR3 covers 14 residues. The CDR3 region has the DNA TGTGCCAGCAGCCCAACTTTCATGAACACTGAAGCTTTCTTT. It codes for CASSPTFMNTEAFF.

This clonotype was picked up many times. The CDR3 sequence: CASRSDPGGAGEQFF. CDR3 bases: TGTGCCAGCAGATCCGACCCCGGAGGAGCGGGGGAACAGTTCTTC. This chain links TRBV12-3 or TRBV12-4 with TRBJ2-1; 8 positions match TRBD2. This CDR3 region has 15 residues. V was clipped by 6 bases and J by 13 bases; unmatched bases: 17.

This clonotype was observed many times. This sequence joins TRBV19 and TRBJ2-4; 15 bases fit TRBD2. Trimming cost V 10 bases and J 7 bases; bases outside gene matches: 2. The germline V gene encodes CDR1 LNHDA and CDR2 SQIVND (reference sequence). The CDR3 contains 13 residues. The DNA for the CDR3 is TGTGCCATCGGACTAGCGGGAGGGAACATTCAGTACTTC. Translating it yields CAIGLAGGNIQYF.

This clonotype was seen many times. The chain links TRBV28 to TRBJ2-1; 11 bases fit TRBD1. CDR1 and CDR2 (germline): MDHEN, SYDVKM. V shed 6 bases, J shed 6 bases, and the junction held 7 bases outside the gene matches. CDR3 length: 15 amino acids. CDR3 sequence (DNA): TGTGCCAGCAGCCTTGCCGGGACAGGGGGCAATGAGCAGTTCTTC. It specifies CASSLAGTGGNEQFF.

This clonotype was observed at least ten times. The rearrangement links TRBV6-1 to TRBJ1-4; 8 nucleotides match TRBD1. CDR1 and CDR2 (germline): MNHNS, SASEGT. The CDR3 extends over 22 amino acids. V trimming: 3 bases; J trimming: 0 bases; junction bases outside the gene matches: 21. The CDR3 protein is CASSDRAGGVRSPDATNEKLFF. The CDR3 bases are TGTGCCAGCAGTGACCGCGCAGGGGGCGTTAGATCTCCGGACGCAACTAATGAAAAACTGTTTTTT.

This clonotype was counted at least ten times. The V and J genes are TRBV7-2 and TRBJ2-2; D is uncertain. The CDR3 is 15 amino acids. Trimming pared 5 bases from V and 0 bases from J, leaving 10 bases between. Germline loops: CDR1 SGHTA, CDR2 FQGNSA. The CDR3 sequence is CASSTHPANTGELFF. The CDR3, as DNA: TGTGCCAGCAGCACCCACCCCGCGAACACCGGGGAGCTGTTTTTT.

This clonotype has a handful of counts. The V call is TRBV3-1, the J call TRBJ1-2; no clear D gene. Trimming pared 0 bases from V and 8 bases from J, leaving 7 bases between. Germline V gene lookup returns CDR1 LGHDT and CDR2 YNNKEL (reference sequence). The CDR3 length is 12 residues. This chain's CDR3 is CASSQEGYGYTF. The CDR3 nucleotides are TGTGCCAGCAGCCAAGAAGGGTACGGCTACACCTTC.

This clonotype was counted many times. The rearrangement uses TRBV7-2 and TRBJ2-5, with a weak D call TRBD1 (5 bases). Germline lookup yields CDR1 SGHTA and CDR2 FQGNSA. CDR3 length: 13 residues. Trimming stripped 5 bases from V and 5 bases from J, with 12 bases between. DNA for the CDR3: TGTGCCAGCAGCCAACAGGTCGGGGAGACCCAGTACTTC. Its translation is CASSQQVGETQYF.

This clonotype was seen at least ten times. The chain links TRBV4-1 to TRBJ2-7; TRBD1 is a possible D gene (5 bases). V was clipped by 3 bases and J by 5 bases, with 20 bases between them. This CDR3 is 16 amino acids long. From germline, CDR1 is MGHRA and CDR2 YSYEKL. The CDR3, as DNA: TGCGCCAGCAGCCAGGCCGCGCAGGGCGTATGGAACGAGCAGTACTTC. Its protein is CASSQAAQGVWNEQYF.

The chain is built from TRBV10-3 and TRBJ2-1; 11 bases are shared with TRBD2. CDR1 ENHRY and CDR2 SYGVKD come from the germline V gene. V trimming: 6 bases; J trimming: 5 bases; junction bases outside the gene matches: 3. The CDR3 consists of 14 residues. DNA of the CDR3: TGTGCCATCAGGACTAGCGGGAACGACAATGAGCAGTTCTTC. Its protein product is CAIRTSGNDNEQFF.

This clonotype appeared a few times. The gene calls are TRBV5-1 and TRBJ2-7; 9 nucleotides align to TRBD2. CDR3 size: 20 residues. In germline, CDR1 is SGHRS, CDR2 YFSETQ. Losses at the gene ends were 0 bases for V and 1 base for J; bases not matched to a gene: 17. CDR3 sequence reads: CASSLDGFRAGGKASYEQYF. CDR3 DNA sequence: TGCGCCAGCAGCTTGGACGGCTTTAGAGCGGGAGGCAAAGCTTCCTACGAGCAGTACTTC.

This clonotype was counted at least ten times. This chain links TRBV15 with TRBJ1-1; 9 nucleotides match TRBD1. V lost 3 bases to trimming and J lost 2 bases; unmatched junction nucleotides: 7. CDR1 is LNHNV, CDR2 YYDKDF, per germline (reference sequence). The CDR3 is 16 residues long. For the CDR3, the DNA is TGTGCCACCAGCAGGGGACAGGGACGGATTAACACTGAAGCTTTCTTT. Amino acids: CATSRGQGRINTEAFF.

The table lists this clonotype with many counts. The gene calls are TRBV12-3 or TRBV12-4 and TRBJ2-5; D remains unclear. The CDR3 consists of 11 residues. V shed 2 bases and J shed 7 bases, with 5 bases lying between them. The CDR3 loop is CASSLSGTQYF. The CDR3 nucleotides read TGTGCCAGCAGTTTATCCGGGACCCAGTACTTC.

This clonotype was counted many times. V is TRBV7-2 and J is TRBJ1-1; TRBD1 is a possible D gene (5 bases). The CDR3 covers 17 residues. The V and J ends lost 2 bases and 4 bases respectively, with 20 bases between them. Germline lookup yields CDR1 SGHTA and CDR2 FQGNSA. DNA of the CDR3: TGTGCCAGCAGCTTAAGTTCGGCCCGGGGGATTACCACTGAAGCTTTCTTT. Translating it yields CASSLSSARGITTEAFF.

This clonotype has more than one count but fewer than ten. The chain joins TRBV11-3 to TRBJ1-2; 9 bases are a match to TRBD1. Germline trimming cut 5 bases from V and 2 bases from J; bases unmatched to any gene: 6. The CDR3 spans 15 residues. Germline V gene data show CDR1 as SGHNT and CDR2 as YENEEA. The DNA for the CDR3 is TGTGCCAGCAGCGTATCCGGGACAGGGAACTATGGCTACACCTTC. It encodes CASSVSGTGNYGYTF.

CDR3 residues: CASSVLAGAAGEQYF. CDR3 sequence (DNA): TGTGCCAGCAGTGTGCTAGCGGGAGCCGCCGGAGAGCAGTACTTC. The chain employs TRBV2 and TRBJ2-7; TRBD2 matches 10 bases. CDR3 length: 15 amino acids. Trimming at V came to 4 bases and at J to 7 bases, leaving 10 bases not matched to a gene. The V gene's germline CDR1 is SNHLY and CDR2 FYNNEI.

Many counts were recorded for this clonotype. The chain has TRBV7-6 and TRBJ1-1, with D unclear. The germline V gene has CDR1 SGHVS and CDR2 FNYEAQ. The CDR3 runs to 12 residues. With 8 bases removed from V and 4 bases from J, the gap between germline ends came to 11 bases. CDR3 sequence: CASAGWGTEAFF. In nucleotides, the CDR3 is TGTGCCAGCGCTGGTTGGGGCACTGAAGCTTTCTTT.

This clonotype occurred many times. The V call is TRBV6-2 or TRBV6-3, the J call TRBJ2-3; the match to TRBD2 covers 8 bases. Germline CDR1 MNHEY, CDR2 SVGEGT. The CDR3 loop spans 15 amino acids. Trimming at V came to 2 bases and at J to 4 bases, leaving 5 bases not matched to a gene. CDR3: CASSYGSGTADTQYF. For the CDR3, the DNA is TGTGCCAGCAGTTACGGTAGCGGGACTGCAGATACGCAGTATTTT.

This clonotype was observed a handful of times. The rearrangement uses TRBV28 and TRBJ2-1; D possibly uses TRBD1 or TRBD2 (5 bases each). Trimming took off 2 bases at V and 10 bases at J, with 15 bases between the two ends. This CDR3 spans 14 amino acids. CDR1 is MDHEN and CDR2 is SYDVKM in the germline V gene. The DNA of the CDR3 is TGTGCCAGCAGTTTACCCGGGGCGGTTTGGGAGCAGTTCTTC. Protein product: CASSLPGAVWEQFF. Full variable domain (outside the CDR3, taken from reference TRBV28 and TRBJ2-1): DVKVTQSSRYLVKRTGEKVFLECVQDMDHENMFWYRQDPGLGLRLIYFSYDVKMKEKGDIPEGYSVSREKKERFSLILESASTNQTSMYLCASSLPGAVWEQFFGPGTRLTVL.

This clonotype was seen only a few times. The chain joins TRBV28 to TRBJ2-2, with 8 bases identical to TRBD2. Trimming cost V 4 bases and J 0 bases; bases outside gene matches: 7. Germline V gene sequence: CDR1 MDHEN, CDR2 SYDVKM. There are 17 residues in the CDR3. The CDR3 bases are TGTGCCAGCAGTTCATGGGCGGGGGGCTCGAACACCGGGGAGCTGTTTTTT. Amino acid sequence: CASSSWAGGSNTGELFF. The complete variable domain, with remaining parts taken from reference TRBV28 and TRBJ2-2, reads DVKVTQSSRYLVKRTGEKVFLECVQDMDHENMFWYRQDPGLGLRLIYFSYDVKMKEKGDIPEGYSVSREKKERFSLILESASTNQTSMYLCASSSWAGGSNTGELFFGEGSRLTVL.

There are many counts of this clonotype. V is TRBV5-1 and J is TRBJ2-5; 8 nucleotides agree with TRBD2. Germline-derived CDR1 and CDR2 are SGHRS and YFSETQ. CDR3 length: 14 amino acids. V was clipped by 6 bases and J by 4 bases; unmatched bases: 8. This chain's CDR3 is CASTAGLVTETQYF. The CDR3, as DNA: TGCGCCAGCACCGCGGGACTAGTAACAGAGACCCAGTACTTC.

This clonotype came up a few times. This chain connects TRBV14 to TRBJ1-2, with a weak D call TRBD1 (5 bases). Germline-derived CDR1 and CDR2 are SGHDN and FVKESK. This CDR3 has 16 residues. Trimming shortened V by 0 bases and J by 4 bases, and 15 bases separated the two germline ends. The CDR3: CASSQDISRGSYGYTF. CDR3 sequence (DNA): TGTGCCAGCAGCCAAGATATCTCCCGGGGGAGCTATGGCTACACCTTC. Together with reference TRBV14 and TRBJ1-2, the CDR3 gives the full variable domain: EAGVTQFPSHSVIEKGQTVTLRCDPISGHDNLYWYRRVMGKEIKFLLHFVKESKQDESGMPNNRFLAERTGGTYSTLKVQPAELEDSGVYFCASSQDISRGSYGYTFGSGTRLTVV.

About this clonotype: A read error may account for a junction end that differs from germline. The gene calls are TRBV5-5 and TRBJ2-7; 10 bases fit TRBD1. The CDR3 consists of 12 residues. The V gene's germline CDR1 is SGHKS and CDR2 YYEKEE (reference sequence). CDR3 region: CASSLMGQGNRF. DNA for the CDR3: TGTGCCAGCAGCTTGATGGGACAGGGGAACCGCTTC. The entire variable domain, with the rest obtained from reference TRBV5-5 and TRBJ2-7, is as follows: DAGVTQSPTHLIKTRGQQVTLRCSPISGHKSVSWYQQVLGQGPQFIFQYYEKEERGRGNFPDRFSARQFPNYSSELNVNALLLGDSALYLCASSLMGQGNRFGPGTRLTVT.

This clonotype came up many times. The chain joins TRBV28 to TRBJ2-6; TRBD1 matches at 9 bases. The germline gives CDR1 MDHEN, CDR2 SYDVKM. The V gene end was trimmed by 3 bases and the J gene end by 0 bases; junction bases not matched to a gene: 6. The CDR3 is 18 residues long. In nucleotides, the CDR3 is TGTGCCAGCAGTTTCTGGACAGGGGCTCCCTCTGGGGCCAACGTCCTGACTTTC. This gives the protein CASSFWTGAPSGANVLTF.

The sample holds a few counts of this clonotype. The rearrangement joins TRBV6-2 or TRBV6-3 to TRBJ2-3; D perhaps matches TRBD1 (5 bases). There are 14 residues in the CDR3. Trimming cost V 6 bases and J 4 bases, with 14 bases left between them. Germline V gene data show CDR1 as MNHEY and CDR2 as SVGEGT. The CDR3, as DNA: TGTGCCAGCAGCTTGACAGTCTTTCCAGATACGCAGTATTTT. Protein product: CASSLTVFPDTQYF.

This clonotype was picked up a small number of times. The CDR3: CASSSPPGLVLDTQYF. CDR3 coding DNA: TGTGCCAGCAGCTCCCCACCGGGACTAGTGTTAGATACGCAGTATTTT. The chain couples TRBV7-2 to TRBJ2-3; 8 bases match TRBD2. Germline V gives CDR1 SGHTA, CDR2 FQGNSA. V shed 4 bases and J 5 bases; nucleotides not matched to a gene: 11. This CDR3 has 16 amino acids.

The rearrangement links TRBV6-2 or TRBV6-3 to TRBJ2-1; D is perhaps TRBD2 (6 bases). CDR3 length: 15 amino acids. V lost 5 bases and J 5 bases, leaving 16 bases between the germline ends. The V gene's germline CDR1 is MNHEY and CDR2 SVGEGT. The CDR3 DNA reads TGTGCCAGCAGTCCCCCGGCACTAGCTAACAATGAGCAGTTCTTC. This codes for CASSPPALANNEQFF.

The chain recombines TRBV7-2 with TRBJ2-7; 8 bases align to TRBD2. CDR3 length: 15 amino acids. Unmatched junction bases numbered 8, after V lost 5 bases and J lost 2 bases. Germline V gene data show CDR1 as SGHTA and CDR2 as FQGNSA. This CDR3 is CASSDASGLTYEQYF. The CDR3 nucleotides read TGTGCCAGCAGCGACGCTAGCGGGCTAACCTACGAGCAGTACTTC.

This clonotype was found a few times. The chain links TRBV28 to TRBJ1-2; D uncertain. CDR3 length: 15 residues. Per the germline V gene, CDR1 is MDHEN and CDR2 is SYDVKM. Trimming removed 2 bases from V and 5 bases from J, with 15 bases in between. CDR3 in amino acids: CASSLGGGTRYGYTF. The CDR3 nucleotides are TGTGCCAGCAGTTTAGGAGGCGGCACTCGATATGGCTACACCTTC.

The table lists this clonotype with many counts. This chain connects TRBV20-1 to TRBJ2-1; tentative D call: TRBD2 (5 bases). This CDR3 is 12 amino acids long. The germline gives CDR1 DFQATT, CDR2 SNEGSKA (reference sequence). Trimming removed 6 bases from V and 7 bases from J, with 13 bases in between. The CDR3 coding sequence is TGCAGTGCGAGAAGGACGGGGAATGAGCAGTTCTTC. Amino acids: CSARRTGNEQFF.

This clonotype has just a few counts. This sequence joins TRBV29-1 and TRBJ1-2, with 7 positions matching TRBD1. CDR1 is SQVTM and CDR2 is ANQGSEA in the germline V gene. The V and J ends lost 7 bases and 8 bases, in that order; junction bases with no gene match: 22. The CDR3 contains 16 residues. CDR3 loop: CSGTMDDPTGSRGYTF. As DNA, the CDR3 is TGCAGCGGCACGATGGATGACCCGACAGGGAGTCGGGGCTACACCTTC.